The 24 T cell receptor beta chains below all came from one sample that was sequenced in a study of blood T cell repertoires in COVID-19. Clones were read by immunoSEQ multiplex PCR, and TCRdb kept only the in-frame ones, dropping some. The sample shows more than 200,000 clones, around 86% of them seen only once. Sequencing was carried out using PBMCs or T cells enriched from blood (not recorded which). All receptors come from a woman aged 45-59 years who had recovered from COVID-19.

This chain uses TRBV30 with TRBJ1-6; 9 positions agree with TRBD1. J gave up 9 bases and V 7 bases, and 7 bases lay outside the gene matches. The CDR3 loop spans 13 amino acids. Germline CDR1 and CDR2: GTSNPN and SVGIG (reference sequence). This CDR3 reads CASRQGEGSPLHF. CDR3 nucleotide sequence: TGTGCCTCCCGACAGGGGGAGGGTTCACCCCTCCACTTT.

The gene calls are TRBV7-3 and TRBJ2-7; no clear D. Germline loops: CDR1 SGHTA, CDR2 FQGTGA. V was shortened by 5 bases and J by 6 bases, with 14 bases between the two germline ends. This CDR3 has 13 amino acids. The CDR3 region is CASSLNHGGEQYF. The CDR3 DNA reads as TGTGCCAGCAGCCTAAATCACGGTGGCGAGCAGTACTTC.

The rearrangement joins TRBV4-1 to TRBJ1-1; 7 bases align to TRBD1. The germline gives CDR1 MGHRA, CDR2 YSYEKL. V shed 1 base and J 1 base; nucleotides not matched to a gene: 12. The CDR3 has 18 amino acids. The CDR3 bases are TGCGCCAGCAGCCAAGGGCGTTTCAGAGGGGGCTGGAACACTGAAGCTTTCTTT. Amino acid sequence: CASSQGRFRGGWNTEAFF.

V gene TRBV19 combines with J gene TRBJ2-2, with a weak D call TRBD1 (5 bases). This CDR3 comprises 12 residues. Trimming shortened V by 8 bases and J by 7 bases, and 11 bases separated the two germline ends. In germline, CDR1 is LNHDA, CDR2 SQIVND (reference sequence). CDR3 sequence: CASHRGFGELFF. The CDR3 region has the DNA TGTGCCAGTCATAGGGGATTCGGGGAGCTGTTTTTT. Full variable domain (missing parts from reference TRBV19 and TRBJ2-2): DGGITQSPKYLFRKEGQNVTLSCEQNLNHDAMYWYRQDPGQGLRLIYYSQIVNDFQKGDIAEGYSVSREKKESFPLTVTSAQKNPTAFYLCASHRGFGELFFGEGSRLTVL.

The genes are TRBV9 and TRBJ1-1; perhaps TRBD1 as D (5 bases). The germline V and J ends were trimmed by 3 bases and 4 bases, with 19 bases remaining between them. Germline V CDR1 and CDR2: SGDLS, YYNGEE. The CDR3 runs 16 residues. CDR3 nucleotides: TGTGCCAGCAGCGAACAACCAAGGGGATCGGGCACTGAAGCTTTCTTT. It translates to CASSEQPRGSGTEAFF.

CDR3 sequence: CASSQDDRTFEAFF. For the CDR3, the DNA is TGTGCCAGCAGCCAAGACGACAGAACCTTTGAAGCTTTCTTT. V gene TRBV3-1 (or the pseudogene TRBV3-2) combines with J gene TRBJ1-1; D is perhaps TRBD1 (5 bases). Germline V gene sequence: CDR1 LGHDT, CDR2 YNNKEL (reference sequence). CDR3 size: 14 residues. Between the trimmed V and J ends, which lost 0 bases and 7 bases, there was a span of 12 bases.

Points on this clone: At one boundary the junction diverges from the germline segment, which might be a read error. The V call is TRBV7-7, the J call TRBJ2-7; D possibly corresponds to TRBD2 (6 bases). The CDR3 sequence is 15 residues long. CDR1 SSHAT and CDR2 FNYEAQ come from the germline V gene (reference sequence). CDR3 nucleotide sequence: TGTGCTAGCAGCTTACATTTCGGGGGCTCCTACGAGCAGTACTTC. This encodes CASSLHFGGSYEQYF. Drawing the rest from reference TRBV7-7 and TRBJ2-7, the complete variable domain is GAGVSQSPRYKVTKRGQDVTLRCDPISSHATLYWYQQALGQGPEFLTYFNYEAQPDKSGLPSDRFSAERPEGSISTLTIQRTEQRDSAMYRCASSLHFGGSYEQYFGPGTRLTVT.

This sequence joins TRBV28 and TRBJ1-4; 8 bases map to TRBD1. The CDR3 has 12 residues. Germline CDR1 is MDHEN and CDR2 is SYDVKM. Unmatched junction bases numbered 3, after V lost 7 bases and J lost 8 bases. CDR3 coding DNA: TGTGCCAGCAACGCAGGGGGCGAAAAACTGTTTTTT. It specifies CASNAGGEKLFF.

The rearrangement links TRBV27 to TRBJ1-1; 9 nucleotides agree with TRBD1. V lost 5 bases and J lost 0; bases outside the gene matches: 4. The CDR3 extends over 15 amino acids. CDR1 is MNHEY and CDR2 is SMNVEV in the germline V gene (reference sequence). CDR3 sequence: CASSPWDRVNTEAFF. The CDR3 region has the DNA TGTGCCAGCAGTCCCTGGGACAGGGTGAACACTGAAGCTTTCTTT.

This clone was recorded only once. The CDR3 region is CASSTITYGYTF. CDR3 sequence (DNA): TGTGCCAGCAGTACTATTACCTATGGCTACACCTTC. The chain links TRBV28 to TRBJ1-2; no firm D call. V lost 5 bases to trimming and J lost 4 bases, with 8 bases between them. The CDR3 covers 12 residues. Germline CDR1 reads MDHEN; CDR2 reads SYDVKM.

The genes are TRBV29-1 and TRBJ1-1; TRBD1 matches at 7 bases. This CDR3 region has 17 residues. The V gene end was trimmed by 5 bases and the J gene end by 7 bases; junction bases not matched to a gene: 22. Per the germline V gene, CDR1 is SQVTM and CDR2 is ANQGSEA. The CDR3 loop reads CSVSAKYRGEKAYEAFF. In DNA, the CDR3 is TGCAGCGTTTCGGCTAAATACAGGGGAGAAAAGGCTTATGAAGCTTTCTTT. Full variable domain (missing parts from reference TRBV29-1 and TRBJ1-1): SAVISQKPSRDICQRGTSLTIQCQVDSQVTMMFWYRQQPGQSLTLIATANQGSEATYESGFVIDKFPISRPNLTFSTLTVSNMSPEDSSIYLCSVSAKYRGEKAYEAFFGQGTRLTVV.

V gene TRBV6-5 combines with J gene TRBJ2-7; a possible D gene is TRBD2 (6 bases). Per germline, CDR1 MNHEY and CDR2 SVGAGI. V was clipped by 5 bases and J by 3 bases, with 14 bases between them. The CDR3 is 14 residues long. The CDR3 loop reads CASSLGGTGYEQYF. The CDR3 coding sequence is TGTGCCAGCAGTCTCGGAGGGACTGGCTACGAGCAGTACTTC.

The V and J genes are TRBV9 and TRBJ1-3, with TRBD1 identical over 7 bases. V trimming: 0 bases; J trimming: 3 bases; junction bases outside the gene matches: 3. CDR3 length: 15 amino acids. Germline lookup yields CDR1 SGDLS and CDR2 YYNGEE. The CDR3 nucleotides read TGTGCCAGCAGCGTAGAGGGGGCTAATGGAAACACCATATATTTT. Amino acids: CASSVEGANGNTIYF.

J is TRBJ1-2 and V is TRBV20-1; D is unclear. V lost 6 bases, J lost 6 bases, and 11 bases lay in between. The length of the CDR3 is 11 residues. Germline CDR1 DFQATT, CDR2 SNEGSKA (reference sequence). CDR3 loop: CSAEEGDGYTF. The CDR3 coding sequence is TGCAGTGCCGAGGAAGGCGATGGCTACACCTTC.

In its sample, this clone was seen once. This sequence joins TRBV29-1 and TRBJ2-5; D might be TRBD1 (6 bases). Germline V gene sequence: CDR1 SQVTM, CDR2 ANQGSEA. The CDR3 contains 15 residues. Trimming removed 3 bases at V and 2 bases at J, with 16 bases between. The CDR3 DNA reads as TGCAGCGTTGAGGTACCTTACAGGGAACAAGAGACCCAGTACTTC. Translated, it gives CSVEVPYREQETQYF.

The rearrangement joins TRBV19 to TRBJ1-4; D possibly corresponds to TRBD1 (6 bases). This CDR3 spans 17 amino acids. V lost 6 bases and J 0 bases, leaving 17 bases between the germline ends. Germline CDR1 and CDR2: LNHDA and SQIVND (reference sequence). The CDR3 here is CASSRPMGATTNEKLFF. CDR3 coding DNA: TGTGCCAGTAGCCGACCGATGGGGGCTACAACTAATGAAAAACTGTTTTTT.

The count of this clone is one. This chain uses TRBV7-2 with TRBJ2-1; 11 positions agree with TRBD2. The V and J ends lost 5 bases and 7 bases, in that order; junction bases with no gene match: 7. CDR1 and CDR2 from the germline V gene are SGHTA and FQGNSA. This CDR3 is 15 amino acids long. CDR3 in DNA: TGTGCCAGCAGCCTTACGGGACTAGCGGAGAATGAGCAGTTCTTC. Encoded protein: CASSLTGLAENEQFF.

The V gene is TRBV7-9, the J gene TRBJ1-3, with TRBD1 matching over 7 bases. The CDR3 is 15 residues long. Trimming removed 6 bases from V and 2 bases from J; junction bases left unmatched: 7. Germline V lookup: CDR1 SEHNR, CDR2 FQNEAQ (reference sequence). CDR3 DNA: TGTGCCAGCAGTGACACAGGGGTTCCTGGAAACACCATATATTTT. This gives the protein CASSDTGVPGNTIYF.

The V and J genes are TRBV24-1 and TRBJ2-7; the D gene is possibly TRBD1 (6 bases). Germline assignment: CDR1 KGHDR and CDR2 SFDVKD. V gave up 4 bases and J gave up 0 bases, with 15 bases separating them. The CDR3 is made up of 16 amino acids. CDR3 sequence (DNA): TGTGCCACCAGTGACCTCACAGGGCCGAGCTCCTACGAGCAGTACTTC. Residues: CATSDLTGPSSYEQYF.

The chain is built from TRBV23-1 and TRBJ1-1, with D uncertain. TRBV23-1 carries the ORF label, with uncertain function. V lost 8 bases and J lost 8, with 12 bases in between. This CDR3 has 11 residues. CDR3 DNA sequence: TGCGCCAGCCGCCTATGTCTGGAAGCTTTCTTT. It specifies CASRLCLEAFF.

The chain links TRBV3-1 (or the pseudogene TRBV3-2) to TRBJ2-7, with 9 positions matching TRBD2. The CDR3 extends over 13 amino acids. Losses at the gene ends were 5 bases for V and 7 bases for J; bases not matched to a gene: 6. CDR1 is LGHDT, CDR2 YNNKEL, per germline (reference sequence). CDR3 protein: CASSGISGSEQYF. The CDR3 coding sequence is TGTGCCAGCAGCGGTATTAGCGGGAGTGAGCAGTACTTC.

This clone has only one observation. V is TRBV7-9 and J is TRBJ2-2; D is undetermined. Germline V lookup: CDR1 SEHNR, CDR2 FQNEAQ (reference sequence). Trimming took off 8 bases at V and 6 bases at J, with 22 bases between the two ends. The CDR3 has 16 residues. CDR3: CASVGPNYYRAGELFF. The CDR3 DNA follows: TGTGCCAGCGTAGGCCCAAACTACTACCGTGCCGGGGAGCTGTTTTTT.

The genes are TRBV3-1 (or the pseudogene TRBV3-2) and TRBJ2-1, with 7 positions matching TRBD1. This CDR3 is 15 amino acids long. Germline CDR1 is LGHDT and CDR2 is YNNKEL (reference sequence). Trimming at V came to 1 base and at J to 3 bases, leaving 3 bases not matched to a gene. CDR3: CASSQGDSNYNEQFF. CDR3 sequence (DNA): TGTGCCAGCAGCCAAGGGGACAGCAACTACAATGAGCAGTTCTTC.

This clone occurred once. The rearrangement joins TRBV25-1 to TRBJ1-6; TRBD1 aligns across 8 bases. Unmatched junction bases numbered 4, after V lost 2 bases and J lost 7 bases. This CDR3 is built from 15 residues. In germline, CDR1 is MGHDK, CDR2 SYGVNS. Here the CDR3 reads CASSEDWTGNSPLHF. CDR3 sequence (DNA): TGTGCCAGCAGTGAAGATTGGACAGGGAATTCACCCCTCCACTTT.